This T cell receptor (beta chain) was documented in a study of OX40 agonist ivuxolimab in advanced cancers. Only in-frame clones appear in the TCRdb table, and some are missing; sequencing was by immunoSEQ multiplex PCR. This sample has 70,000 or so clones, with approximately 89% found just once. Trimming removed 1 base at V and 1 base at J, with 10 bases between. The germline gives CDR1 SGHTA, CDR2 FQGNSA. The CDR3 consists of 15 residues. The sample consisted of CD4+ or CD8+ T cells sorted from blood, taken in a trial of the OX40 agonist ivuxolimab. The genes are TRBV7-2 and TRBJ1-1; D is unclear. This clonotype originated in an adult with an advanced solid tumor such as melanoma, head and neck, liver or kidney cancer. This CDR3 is CASSLDQSTNTEAFF. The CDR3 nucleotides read TGTGCCAGCAGCTTAGATCAAAGTACGAACACTGAAGCTTTCTTT.